Below, 20 T cell receptor beta chains from the same sample are listed, as sequenced in a study of blood T cell repertoires in COVID-19. Measured with immunoSEQ multiplex PCR; TCRdb has only the in-frame clones, and not every one. The repertoire holds 180,000 or so clones, with roughly 87% as singletons. Sequencing was done on a sample of PBMCs or T cells enriched from blood (not recorded which). The receptor source for this set is a human donor with acute COVID-19. The donor label of this sample is uncertain.

The chain carries TRBV15 and TRBJ2-1; TRBD2 matches 8 bases. The length of the CDR3 is 17 residues. Losses at the gene ends were 3 bases for V and 0 bases for J; bases not matched to a gene: 7. Per germline, CDR1 LNHNV and CDR2 YYDKDF (reference sequence). For the CDR3, the DNA is TGTGCCACCAGCAGCAACCGACTAGCGAGCTCCTACAATGAGCAGTTCTTC. Amino acid sequence: CATSSNRLASSYNEQFF.

The V gene is TRBV19, the J gene TRBJ2-1, with 7 bases lining up with TRBD2. V shed 7 bases, J shed 6 bases, and the junction held 30 bases outside the gene matches. Germline V gene lookup returns CDR1 LNHDA and CDR2 SQIVND (reference sequence). This CDR3 has 21 amino acids. This CDR3 reads CASTHSWGGLKASLAGNEQFF. The CDR3 DNA reads TGTGCCAGTACCCACTCTTGGGGGGGACTAAAGGCTAGCCTAGCAGGCAATGAGCAGTTCTTC.

The chain joins TRBV30 to TRBJ1-6; 7 bases align to TRBD1. CDR3 length: 15 amino acids. The trim removed 3 bases at V and 2 bases at J, leaving 4 bases unmatched. CDR1 and CDR2 from the germline V gene are GTSNPN and SVGIG (reference sequence). Here the CDR3 DNA reads TGTGCCTGGAGCTCAGGGGGAACCTATAATTCACCCCTCCACTTT. Translating it yields CAWSSGGTYNSPLHF.

This clone was found once. The rearrangement links TRBV13 to TRBJ2-1, with 9 positions matching TRBD1. The CDR3 has 15 residues. The V gene end was trimmed by 7 bases and the J gene end by 5 bases; junction bases not matched to a gene: 9. Germline V gene sequence: CDR1 PRHDT, CDR2 FYEKMQ (reference sequence). The CDR3 bases are TGTGCCAGCACCTCAGCGCGGGACAGGGACAATGAGCAGTTCTTC. This translates into CASTSARDRDNEQFF.

The chain joins TRBV7-9 to TRBJ2-7; no clear D gene. Trimming took 5 bases from V and 2 from J, leaving 10 bases between them. The CDR3 is 13 amino acids. Germline V gives CDR1 SEHNR, CDR2 FQNEAQ (reference sequence). The CDR3 is CASSLRATYEQYF. For the CDR3, the DNA is TGTGCCAGCAGCCTCCGTGCTACCTACGAGCAGTACTTC.

The rearrangement uses TRBV4-1 and TRBJ1-2, with D perhaps TRBD1 (6 bases). CDR3 size: 14 residues. Germline V gene data show CDR1 as MGHRA and CDR2 as YSYEKL. The germline V and J ends were trimmed by 0 bases and 4 bases, with 9 bases remaining between them. In nucleotides, the CDR3 is TGCGCCAGCAGCCAAGAAAGACAGGCCTATGGCTACACCTTC. This sequence encodes CASSQERQAYGYTF.

The V and J genes are TRBV28 and TRBJ1-1; D perhaps matches TRBD1 (5 bases). CDR1 and CDR2 from the germline V gene are MDHEN and SYDVKM. The CDR3 spans 12 residues. V lost 2 bases and J lost 10, with 11 bases in between. CDR3 region: CASSLEQGGAFF. DNA of the CDR3: TGTGCCAGCAGTTTAGAGCAGGGAGGAGCTTTCTTT.

This rearrangement joins TRBV24-1 to TRBJ2-3, with D maybe TRBD2 (6 bases). There are 18 residues in the CDR3. The germline CDR1 and CDR2 sequences are KGHDR and SFDVKD. Trimming pared 1 base from V and 2 bases from J, leaving 18 bases between. The CDR3 coding sequence is TGTGCCACCAGTGATTTCAGACTAGAGGGAGTTAACACAGATACGCAGTATTTT. This sequence encodes CATSDFRLEGVNTDTQYF.

This chain connects TRBV28 to TRBJ2-6, with a possible D match to TRBD1 (5 bases). Germline V lookup: CDR1 MDHEN, CDR2 SYDVKM. The CDR3 spans 15 residues. Trimming shortened V by 8 bases and J by 2 bases, and 13 bases separated the two germline ends. The chain's CDR3 is CASATQVPGANVLTF. CDR3 sequence (DNA): TGTGCCAGCGCAACACAGGTCCCTGGGGCCAACGTCCTGACTTTC.

For the CDR3, the DNA is TGTGCCAGCAGTGAATCCGGTCGGGATACGCAGTATTTT. This translates into CASSESGRDTQYF. This chain uses TRBV25-1 with TRBJ2-3; D is undetermined. The CDR3 is 13 amino acids. V shed 1 base and J shed 6 bases, with 8 bases lying between them. Looked up from germline, CDR1 is MGHDK and CDR2 is SYGVNS.

The chain joins TRBV12-3 or TRBV12-4 to TRBJ2-7; D is undetermined. Trimming took 4 bases from V and 2 from J, leaving 9 bases between them. This CDR3 has 13 amino acids. In DNA form, the CDR3 reads TGTGCCAGCAGTTCCGAGGTGACCTACGAGCAGTACTTC. This sequence encodes CASSSEVTYEQYF.

The rearrangement joins TRBV27 to TRBJ1-5, with TRBD1 as a possible D gene (6 bases). In germline, CDR1 is MNHEY, CDR2 SMNVEV (reference sequence). CDR3 length equals 17 residues. V lost 5 bases to trimming and J lost 6 bases, with 23 bases between them. The CDR3, as DNA: TGTGCCAGCAGTGGACTTACCCGGGACAATGCCCGTCAGCCCCAGCATTTT. This sequence encodes CASSGLTRDNARQPQHF.

The chain combines TRBV18 with TRBJ2-7, with D unclear. This CDR3 region has 13 residues. The germline V gene encodes CDR1 KGHSH and CDR2 LQKENI. Trimming removed 6 bases from V and 4 bases from J, with 13 bases in between. CDR3 coding DNA: TGTGCCAGCTCGTTTGATCTACTATACGAGCAGTACTTC. It translates to CASSFDLLYEQYF.

The chain carries TRBV3-1 (or the pseudogene TRBV3-2) and TRBJ1-6; tentative D call: TRBD1 (5 bases). Between the trimmed V and J ends, which lost 1 base and 6 bases, there was a span of 10 bases. Germline V gene data show CDR1 as LGHDT and CDR2 as YNNKEL (reference sequence). CDR3 length equals 15 residues. CDR3 amino acids: CASSQARQLNSPLHF. The DNA for the CDR3 is TGTGCCAGCAGCCAAGCTCGACAGCTTAATTCACCCCTCCACTTT.

This clone came up a few times. V and J are TRBV6-5 and TRBJ1-2; 9 nucleotides agree with TRBD1. This CDR3 region has 15 residues. Germline CDR1 is MNHEY and CDR2 is SVGAGI. V was pared by 1 base and J by 4 bases, with 4 bases of the junction left unmatched. The chain's CDR3 is CASSYLQGAGYGYTF. The CDR3, as DNA: TGTGCCAGCAGTTACTTACAGGGGGCTGGCTATGGCTACACCTTC.

The chain joins TRBV19 to TRBJ2-1; 11 bases are shared with TRBD2. This CDR3 has 16 residues. Germline V gene lookup returns CDR1 LNHDA and CDR2 SQIVND (reference sequence). Trimming took 4 bases from V and 8 from J; bases not matched to a gene: 10. The CDR3 region is CASSKASGGLWDEQFF. CDR3 in DNA: TGTGCCAGTAGTAAGGCTAGCGGGGGGCTCTGGGATGAGCAGTTCTTC.

The rearrangement uses TRBV5-6 and TRBJ2-1; D perhaps matches TRBD1 (6 bases). Trimming cost V 4 bases and J 2 bases, with 13 bases left between them. Germline lookup yields CDR1 SGHDT and CDR2 YYEEEE. The CDR3 loop spans 15 amino acids. Here the CDR3 DNA reads TGTGCCAGCAGCCCGGGACAAGTGGCCTACAATGAGCAGTTCTTC. As protein: CASSPGQVAYNEQFF.

In nucleotides, the CDR3 is TGTGCCAGCAGTTACTCGTTAGTGGCGGCCCGGAGGGATACGCAGTATTTT. Its protein is CASSYSLVAARRDTQYF. V and J are TRBV6-2 or TRBV6-3 and TRBJ2-3; D is perhaps TRBD2 (5 bases). This CDR3 is built from 17 residues. Trimming left V 0 bases short and J 6 bases short, with 19 bases between. The germline V gene encodes CDR1 MNHEY and CDR2 SVGEGT.

V gene TRBV30 combines with J gene TRBJ1-2, with 7 bases fitting TRBD1. The CDR3 consists of 14 residues. J lost 5 bases, V lost 0 bases, and 6 bases had no gene match. CDR1 GTSNPN and CDR2 SVGIG come from the germline V gene (reference sequence). The CDR3 spells CAWSVGQFSYGYTF. CDR3 coding DNA: TGTGCCTGGAGTGTGGGACAGTTCTCTTATGGCTACACCTTC.

The chain couples TRBV3-1 (or the pseudogene TRBV3-2) to TRBJ2-5; D call uncertain. Germline V gene data show CDR1 as LGHDT and CDR2 as YNNKEL (reference sequence). This CDR3 is built from 13 residues. Trimming stripped 3 bases from V and 2 bases from J, with 7 bases between. In nucleotides, the CDR3 is TGTGCCAGCAGCCACGCCGGGCAAGAGACCCAGTACTTC. Amino acid sequence: CASSHAGQETQYF.